This T cell receptor (beta chain) stems from a study of blood T cell repertoires in COVID-19. Study overall: The analysed material was cDNA or gDNA that came from T cells, B-cell-depleted T cells, or PBMCs.

Measured with immunoSEQ multiplex PCR; TCRdb has only the in-frame clones, and not every one. The sample has 150,000 to 200,000 clones; about 90% are singletons. J lost 4 bases, V lost 7 bases, and 10 bases had no gene match. Germline assignment: CDR1 SQVTM and CDR2 ANQGSEA. The CDR3 has 14 residues. Participants were aged about 18 to 95 years, lived in around 25 US areas, and enrolled virtually. Recovery meant two consecutive negative NP/OP PCR tests, professional clearance, or resolved symptoms. The source is a woman aged 18-29 years who had recovered from COVID-19. The specimen sequenced was PBMCs or T cells enriched from blood (not recorded which). The V and J genes are TRBV29-1 and TRBJ2-3; TRBD1 agrees at 8 bases. As DNA, the CDR3 is TGCAGCGGATCCGGGACAGGCGGTGCAGATACGCAGTATTTT. Its protein is CSGSGTGGADTQYF.